The present T cell receptor (beta chain) was sequenced within a study of blood T cell repertoires in COVID-19. As for the study in general: COVID-19 samples from acute and convalescent phases originated in the United States, Italy and Spain. In each case, the material was cDNA or gDNA derived from T cells, B-cell-depleted T cells, or PBMCs.

Germline lookup yields CDR1 LNHDA and CDR2 SQIVND (reference sequence). The CDR3 is made up of 16 amino acids. The junction had 14 bases not matched to a gene; V was cut back by 5 bases and J by 11 bases. Per the study methods: Reference gene primer amplification yielded estimated nucleated cell counts. Produced via immunoSEQ multiplex PCR; TCRdb's table is partial and in-frame only. V, J and clone size are those of that table, while D and trimming were read from the DNA. The table lists about 140,000 clones, more than 80% of them singletons, with about 9.3% in the top ten. The sample comprised peripheral blood. The TCR originated in a woman older than 75 in a cohort sampled during active or convalescent COVID-19. The chain is built from TRBV19 and TRBJ1-5; 11 bases map to TRBD1. CDR3 loop: CASSLRRDRGGPTQHF. The CDR3 coding sequence is TGTGCCAGTAGTCTGCGCCGGGACAGGGGGGGACCGACCCAGCATTTT.